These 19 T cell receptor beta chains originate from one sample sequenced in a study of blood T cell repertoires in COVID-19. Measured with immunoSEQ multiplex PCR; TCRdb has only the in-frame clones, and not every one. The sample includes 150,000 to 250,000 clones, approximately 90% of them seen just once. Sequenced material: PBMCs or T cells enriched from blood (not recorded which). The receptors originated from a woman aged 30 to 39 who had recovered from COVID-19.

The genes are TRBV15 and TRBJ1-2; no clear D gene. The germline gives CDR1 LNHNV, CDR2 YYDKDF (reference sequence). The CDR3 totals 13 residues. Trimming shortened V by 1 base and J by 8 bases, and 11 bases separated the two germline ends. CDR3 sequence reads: CATSRVSSMGYTF. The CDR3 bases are TGTGCCACCAGCAGAGTTTCGTCTATGGGCTACACCTTC. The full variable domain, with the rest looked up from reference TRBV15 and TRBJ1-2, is DAMVIQNPRYQVTQFGKPVTLSCSQTLNHNVMYWYQQKSSQAPKLLFHYYDKDFNNEADTPDNFQSRRPNTSFCFLDIRSPGLGDTAMYLCATSRVSSMGYTFGSGTRLTVV.

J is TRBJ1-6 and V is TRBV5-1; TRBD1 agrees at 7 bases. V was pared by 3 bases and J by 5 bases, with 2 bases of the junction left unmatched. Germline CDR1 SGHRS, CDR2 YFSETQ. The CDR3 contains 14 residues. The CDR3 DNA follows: TGCGCCAGCAGCTGGACAGGAGATAATTCACCCCTCCACTTT. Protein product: CASSWTGDNSPLHF.

The DNA for the CDR3 is TGTGCCAGCAGCGTAGCGCAGGGTTATAATTCACCCCTCCACTTT. Protein product: CASSVAQGYNSPLHF. The V gene is TRBV9, the J gene TRBJ1-6; TRBD1 might be the D (5 bases). Germline V gives CDR1 SGDLS, CDR2 YYNGEE. V dropped 0 bases and J dropped 4 bases, with 8 bases sitting between them. The CDR3 is 15 amino acids.

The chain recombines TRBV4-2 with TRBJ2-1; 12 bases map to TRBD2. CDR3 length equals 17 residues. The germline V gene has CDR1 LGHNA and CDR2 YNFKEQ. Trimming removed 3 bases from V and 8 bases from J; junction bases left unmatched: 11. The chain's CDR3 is CASSHPLAGGLRYEQFF. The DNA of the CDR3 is TGTGCCAGCAGCCACCCTCTAGCGGGGGGGCTTAGGTATGAGCAGTTCTTC.

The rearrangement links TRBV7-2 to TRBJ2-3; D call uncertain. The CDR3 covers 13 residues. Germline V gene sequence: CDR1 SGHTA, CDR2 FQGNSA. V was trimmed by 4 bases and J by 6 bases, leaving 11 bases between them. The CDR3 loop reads CASSSGARDTQYF. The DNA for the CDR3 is TGTGCCAGCAGCTCCGGAGCTCGGGATACGCAGTATTTT.

The CDR3 sequence: CASRGTSGSPEQFF. In DNA, the CDR3 is TGTGCCAGCAGGGGGACTAGCGGGAGCCCTGAGCAGTTCTTC. This chain links TRBV2 with TRBJ2-1; the match to TRBD2 covers 14 bases. The CDR3 runs to 14 residues. The germline CDR1 and CDR2 sequences are SNHLY and FYNNEI. The ends lost 6 bases at V and 9 bases at J; junction bases unmatched: 4.

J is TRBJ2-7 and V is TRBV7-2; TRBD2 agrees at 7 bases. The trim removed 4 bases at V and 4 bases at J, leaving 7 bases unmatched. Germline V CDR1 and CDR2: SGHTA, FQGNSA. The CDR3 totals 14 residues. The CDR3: CASSSQGGGYEQYF. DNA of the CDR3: TGTGCCAGCAGCTCCCAGGGCGGGGGATACGAGCAGTACTTC.

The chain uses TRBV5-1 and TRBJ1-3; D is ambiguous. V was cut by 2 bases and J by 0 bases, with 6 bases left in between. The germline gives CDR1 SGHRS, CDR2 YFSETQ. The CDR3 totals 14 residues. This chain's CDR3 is CASSFEDSGNTIYF. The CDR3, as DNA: TGCGCCAGCAGCTTTGAGGACTCTGGAAACACCATATATTTT.

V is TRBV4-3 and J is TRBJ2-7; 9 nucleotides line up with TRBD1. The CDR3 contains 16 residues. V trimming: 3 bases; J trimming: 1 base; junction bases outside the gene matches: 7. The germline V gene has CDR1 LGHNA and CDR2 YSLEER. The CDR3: CASSHSRTGESYEQYF. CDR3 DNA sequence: TGCGCCAGCAGCCATTCACGGACAGGGGAATCCTACGAGCAGTACTTC.

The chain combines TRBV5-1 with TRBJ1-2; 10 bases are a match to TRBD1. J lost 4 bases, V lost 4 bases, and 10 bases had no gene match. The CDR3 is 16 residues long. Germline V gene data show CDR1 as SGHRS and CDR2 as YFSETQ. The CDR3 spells CASSNGGQGVVYGYTF. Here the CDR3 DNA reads TGCGCCAGCAGCAACGGCGGACAGGGGGTAGTCTATGGCTACACCTTC.

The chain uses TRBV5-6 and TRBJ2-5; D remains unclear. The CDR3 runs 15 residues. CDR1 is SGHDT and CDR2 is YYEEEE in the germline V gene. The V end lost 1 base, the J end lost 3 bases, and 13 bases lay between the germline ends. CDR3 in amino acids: CASSLKRGSKETQYF. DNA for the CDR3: TGTGCCAGCAGCTTGAAGAGAGGCTCAAAAGAGACCCAGTACTTC. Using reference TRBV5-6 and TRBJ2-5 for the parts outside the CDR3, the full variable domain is DAGVTQSPTHLIKTRGQQVTLRCSPKSGHDTVSWYQQALGQGPQFIFQYYEEEERQRGNFPDRFSGHQFPNYSSELNVNALLLGDSALYLCASSLKRGSKETQYFGPGTRLLVL.

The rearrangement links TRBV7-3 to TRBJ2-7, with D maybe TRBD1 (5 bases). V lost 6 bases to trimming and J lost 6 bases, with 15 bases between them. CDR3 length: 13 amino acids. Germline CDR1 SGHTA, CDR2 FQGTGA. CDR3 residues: CASSSGHYTEQYF. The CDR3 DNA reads TGTGCCAGCAGTTCAGGGCACTACACCGAGCAGTACTTC.

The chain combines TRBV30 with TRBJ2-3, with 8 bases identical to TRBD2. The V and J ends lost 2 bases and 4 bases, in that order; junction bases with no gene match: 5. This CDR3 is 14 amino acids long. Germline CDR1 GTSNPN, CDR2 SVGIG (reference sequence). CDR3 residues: CAWSKAGASDTQYF. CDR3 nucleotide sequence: TGTGCCTGGAGTAAAGCGGGGGCCTCAGATACGCAGTATTTT.

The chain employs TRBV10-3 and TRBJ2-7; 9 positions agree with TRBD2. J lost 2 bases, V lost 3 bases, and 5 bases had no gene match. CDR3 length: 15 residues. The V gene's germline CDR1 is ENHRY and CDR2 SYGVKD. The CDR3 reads CAISEGASGAYEQYF. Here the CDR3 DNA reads TGTGCCATCAGTGAAGGGGCTAGCGGGGCCTACGAGCAGTACTTC.

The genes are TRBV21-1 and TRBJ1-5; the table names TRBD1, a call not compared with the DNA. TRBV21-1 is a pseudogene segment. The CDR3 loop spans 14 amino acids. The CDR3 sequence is CASSRRGRNQPQHF. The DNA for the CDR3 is TGTGCCAGCAGCAGGAGGGGGCGGAATCAGCCCCAGCATTTT.

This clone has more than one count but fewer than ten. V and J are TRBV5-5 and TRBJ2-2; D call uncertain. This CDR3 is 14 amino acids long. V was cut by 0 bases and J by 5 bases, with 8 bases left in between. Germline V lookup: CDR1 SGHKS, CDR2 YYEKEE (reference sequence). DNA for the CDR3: TGTGCCAGCAGCTTGGTAATGGAGACCGGGGAGCTGTTTTTT. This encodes CASSLVMETGELFF.

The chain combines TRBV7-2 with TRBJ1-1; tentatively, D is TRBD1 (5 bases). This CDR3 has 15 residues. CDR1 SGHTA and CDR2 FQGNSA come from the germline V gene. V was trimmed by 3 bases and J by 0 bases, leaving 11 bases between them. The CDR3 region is CASSFGTQMNTEAFF. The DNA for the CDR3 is TGTGCCAGCAGCTTTGGGACTCAGATGAACACTGAAGCTTTCTTT.

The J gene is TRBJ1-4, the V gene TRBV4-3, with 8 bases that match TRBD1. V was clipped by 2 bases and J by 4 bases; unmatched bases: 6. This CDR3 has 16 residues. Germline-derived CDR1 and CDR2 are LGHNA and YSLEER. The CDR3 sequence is CASSQQGAYGNEKLFF. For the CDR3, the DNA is TGCGCCAGCAGCCAACAGGGGGCGTATGGTAATGAAAAACTGTTTTTT.

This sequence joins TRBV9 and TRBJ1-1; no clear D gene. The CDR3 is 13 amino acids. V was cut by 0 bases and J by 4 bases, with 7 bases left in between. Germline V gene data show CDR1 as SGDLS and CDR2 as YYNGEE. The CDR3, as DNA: TGTGCCAGCAGCGTAGGGCAGGTCACTGAAGCTTTCTTT. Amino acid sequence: CASSVGQVTEAFF.